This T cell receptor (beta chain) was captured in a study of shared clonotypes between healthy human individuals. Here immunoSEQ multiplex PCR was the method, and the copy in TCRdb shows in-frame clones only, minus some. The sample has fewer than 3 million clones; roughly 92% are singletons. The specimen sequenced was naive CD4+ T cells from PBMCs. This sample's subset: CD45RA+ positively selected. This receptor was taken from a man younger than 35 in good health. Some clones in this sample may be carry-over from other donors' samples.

CDR3 in amino acids: CATSRRREVGEQYF. CDR3 DNA sequence: TGTGCCACCAGCAGGCGCAGGGAGGTCGGCGAGCAGTACTTC. The V and J genes are TRBV15 and TRBJ2-7, with a weak D call TRBD2 (6 bases). CDR1 is LNHNV, CDR2 YYDKDF, per germline (reference sequence). V lost 3 bases and J lost 6, with 15 bases in between. This CDR3 spans 14 amino acids.